Listed here is a single T cell receptor beta chain. Its antigen remains unidentified. No quality values exist for individual bases; no much larger clone is one base distant. The source of the sample is a study of blood T cell repertoires in COVID-19 (TCRdb year 2020). Some background on the complete study: Samples covering the acute and convalescent phases of COVID-19 were provided by collaborators in the United States, Italy and Spain. The material from the prospective study consisted of cDNA or gDNA derived from T cells, B-cell-depleted T cells, or PBMCs. Deeply sampled blood TCRbeta repertoires from subjects exposed to, actively infected with, or recovered from COVID-19 were included in the dataset. The repertoires were released in a freely available public database meant as a resource for research on the immune response to SARS-CoV-2. The samples were drawn from two sources: the first 160 participants of the ongoing ImmuneRACE study, and 950 to 1,500 subjects contributed by 6 global collaborators. Sample metadata almost always included a de-identified subject ID, COVID-19 status, age in years and sex. HLA class I and class II types, where available, came from metadata supplied by the sample provider rather than from assay-based typing.

The immunoSEQ Assay, a bias-controlled multiplex PCR, was used to amplify TCRbeta CDR3 regions from genomic DNA. Per the original workflow: Within the assay, amplification of reference gene primers was used to estimate how many nucleated cells each sample contained. Sequence reads were collapsed and filtered to measure the absolute abundance of every unique TCRbeta CDR3 rearrangement. Productive Simpson clonality was computed per sample as the square root of Simpson's diversity index over productive rearrangements. Not all clones reach the TCRdb copy of this immuneACCESS table, which keeps in-frame sequences only. Checked studies attribute under half of the gap to unresolved V genes and leave the rest unexplained. Clone size and V and J calls were adopted from that table, with D and trimming inferred from the DNA. The sample includes about 670,000 clones, with 75% to 90% observed a single time. 0.2% to 0.3% of the sample is in the top ten clones.

Trimming accounts for 4 bases at V and 4 bases at J, while the number of junction bases matched to no gene is 11. The CDR3 runs 16 amino acids, cysteine and phenylalanine included. Just CDR3 DNA is preserved here, 48 bases in frame from base 1. The germline V gene encodes CDR1 SGDLS and CDR2 YYNGEE. Findings and caveats that apply to the study as a whole: The quantity of clinical and demographic metadata differed by source and by participant and was supplied without curation.

The collaborating institutions used their own protocols to collect whole blood in K2EDTA tubes. For TCRbeta analysis, collaborators shipped samples in one of three forms: frozen whole blood, isolated PBMCs, or DNA extracted from either of those sample types. Sequencing was performed on peripheral blood. The chain links TRBV9 with TRBJ2-3; 8 junctional bases match TRBD2. The receptor comes from a woman aged 18-30 years with acute or convalescent COVID-19. This receptor has the CDR3 CASSPPIAGPSDTQYF. The DNA sequence follows: TGTGCCAGCAGCCCACCGATAGCGGGGCCCTCAGATACGCAGTATTTT.